A selection of T cell receptor beta chains follows, all from one sample in a study of a mutant IDH1 vaccine in newly diagnosed glioma. These receptors are not linked to any known antigen. Method: immunoSEQ multiplex PCR; TCRdb's copy keeps in-frame clones and lacks some. The data show about 94,000 clones, just under 90% seen once. Source: PBMCs, taken from a glioma patient whose treatment included an IDH1 peptide vaccine. Every receptor here comes from a woman between 50 and 59 years old with glioma. The CDR3 runs from the conserved cysteine through the conserved F or W.

V,CDR3
TRBV23-1,CASSQDVRSEHRGAVF
TRBV14,CASSPYDGTGWWEQYF
TRBV6-1,CASSAQGRVSEAFF
TRBV19,CASRQGDAYNEQFF
TRBV5-4,CASSLIGPGETQYF
TRBV7-8,CASSLYRVLAVNTGELFF
TRBV5-1,CASRPLTAAAEAFF
TRBV25-1,CASRPGQGPQETQYF
TRBV29-1,CSVDGLAGGTDTQYF
TRBV10-3,CAIRDGAGETQYF
TRBV7-8,CASSSITANELNIQYF
TRBV6-5,CASSYRGRTGELFF
TRBV30,CAWRHRDRLYGYTF
TRBV27,CASSLAQETQYF
TRBV30,CAWSRDSSYEQYF
TRBV5-4,CASSLLQGAGNTIYF
TRBV28,CASSLSLRTWDTQYF
TRBV4-2,CASSQEGERERHEQFF
TRBV4-1,CASSMGPYSNQPQHF
TRBV10-1,CASSMPGHGDTGELFF
TRBV18,CASSLGPNTEAFF
TRBV5-1,CASSWGPENGQFF
TRBV30,CAWITGYNEQFF
TRBV5-6,CASRLDSSYGYTF
TRBV7-6,CASSLRTSLGEQYF
TRBV10-3,CAISNAGGGEKLFF
TRBV5-4,CASSLDPDQETQYF
TRBV28,CASSSPGLAGSETQYF
TRBV28,CASSLGGLAQSTDTQYF
TRBV18,CASSPGSGRPYEQYF
TRBV7-9,CASSLTAGGYTF
TRBV5-1,CASSPDSSKNIQYF
TRBV7-3,CASSLWLNTEAFF
TRBV4-2,CASSQKRLNTGELFF
TRBV7-4,CATLWVQRYWGYGYTF
TRBV5-5,CASSSGRPSAQETQYF
TRBV5-5,CASRRNQPQHF
TRBV10-3,CATLGQGAYEQYF
TRBV19,CASSILGGNIQYF
TRBV19,CATSPGQGHQPQHF
TRBV27,CASSSFASGRSNEQFF
TRBV7-2,CASSLTAASNQPQHF
TRBV11-2,CASSLGDRRTDTQYF
TRBV7-6,CASSRYMAPGDDEQYF
TRBV7-8,CASSSPRTLTLTEAFF
TRBV28,CASSPASGRGGETQYF
TRBV28,CASSLISYGYTF
TRBV18,CASSRDRNTGELFF
TRBV10-3,CAISRLPGLAEGAVNEQYF
TRBV28,CASRNGHTEAFF
TRBV4-1,CASSRGLLYSYNEQFF
TRBV2,CASSEFGARDYNEQFF
TRBV27,CASKGDASNQPQHF
TRBV5-1,CASNLAVVPGELFF